The 23 T cell receptor beta chains given below trace back to one sample, sequenced in a study of PD-1 blockade in mismatch repair-deficient tumors. Method: immunoSEQ multiplex PCR; TCRdb's copy keeps in-frame clones and lacks some. The sample lists about 110,000 clones, over 65% seen once, with approximately 4.7% in the top ten. The sample was peripheral blood, taken just over 59 weeks after starting pembrolizumab. The receptors shown here come from an adult with mismatch repair-deficient cancer.

The chain uses TRBV11-3 and TRBJ1-5, with TRBD1 matching over 7 bases. The V gene's germline CDR1 is SGHNT and CDR2 YENEEA. V gave up 1 base and J gave up 4 bases; unmatched junction bases: 1. The CDR3 runs 14 residues. In DNA form, the CDR3 reads TGTGCCAGCAGCTTAGGACAGGGAAATCAGCCCCAGCATTTT. It yields the protein CASSLGQGNQPQHF.

The gene calls are TRBV2 and TRBJ1-2; no firm D call. V lost 4 bases and J lost 2, with 8 bases in between. This CDR3 spans 13 amino acids. Germline CDR1 is SNHLY and CDR2 is FYNNEI. In nucleotides, the CDR3 is TGTGCCAGCAGTGGGACGGAGAACTATGGCTACACCTTC. This encodes CASSGTENYGYTF.

The gene calls are TRBV10-3 and TRBJ1-2, with a possible D match to TRBD1 (6 bases). Germline CDR1 and CDR2: ENHRY and SYGVKD. The CDR3 sequence is 13 residues long. V dropped 8 bases and J dropped 2 bases, with 12 bases sitting between them. The CDR3 here is CAIDTGNNYGYTF. CDR3 coding DNA: TGTGCCATCGATACAGGGAACAACTATGGCTACACCTTC.

The chain couples TRBV6-5 to TRBJ1-1; D call uncertain. CDR1 and CDR2 from the germline V gene are MNHEY and SVGAGI. V lost 6 bases and J 0 bases, leaving 14 bases between the germline ends. The CDR3 has 15 amino acids. The CDR3 region is CASSRNPGLNTEAFF. In DNA form, the CDR3 reads TGTGCCAGCAGCCGAAATCCCGGACTGAACACTGAAGCTTTCTTT.

This clone was seen only once. CDR3 nucleotides: TGCAGCGTTGAGTTCGGCCGGGGGCCAGAGACCCAGTACTTC. Protein: CSVEFGRGPETQYF. The chain links TRBV29-1 to TRBJ2-5; D may be TRBD1 or TRBD2 (6 bases each). CDR3 length: 14 amino acids. The germline CDR1 and CDR2 sequences are SQVTM and ANQGSEA. V lost 3 bases, J lost 4 bases, and 15 bases lay in between.

Only one count was recorded for this clone. The rearrangement uses TRBV6-1 and TRBJ2-7; D remains ambiguous. CDR3 length: 15 residues. Trimming removed 4 bases from V and 6 bases from J, with 19 bases in between. CDR1 is MNHNS, CDR2 SASEGT, per germline. CDR3 nucleotides: TGTGCCAGCAGTGGAAGGCAGCGAGCGACGGGCGAGCAGTACTTC. This encodes CASSGRQRATGEQYF.

The chain uses TRBV25-1 and TRBJ2-2; 7 bases fit TRBD2. Per germline, CDR1 MGHDK and CDR2 SYGVNS. V lost 4 bases, J lost 6 bases, and 8 bases stayed unmatched. The CDR3 contains 15 residues. CDR3 sequence reads: CASSVTGTTAGELFF. CDR3 DNA: TGTGCCAGCAGTGTCACCGGGACTACGGCCGGGGAGCTGTTTTTT.

This clone was recorded once. J is TRBJ1-5 and V is TRBV4-2; D unresolved. Per germline, CDR1 LGHNA and CDR2 YNFKEQ. The CDR3 is made up of 15 amino acids. The V gene lost 0 bases and the J gene lost 1 base, with 7 bases spanning the gap. The CDR3 DNA is TGTGCCAGCAGCCAAGATGAGCAGAGCAATCAGCCCCAGCATTTT. Its protein is CASSQDEQSNQPQHF.

This clone has just one count. The chain is built from TRBV5-6 and TRBJ2-3; 8 nucleotides match TRBD2. J gave up 6 bases and V 3 bases, and 12 bases lay outside the gene matches. The CDR3 runs 16 residues. Germline values: CDR1 SGHDT, CDR2 YYEEEE. The CDR3 here is CASSSHSAGGYDTQYF. The CDR3 bases are TGTGCCAGCAGCTCCCACTCGGCGGGAGGTTATGATACGCAGTATTTT.

CDR3: CAWSVGPISIQYF. The CDR3 nucleotides read TGTGCCTGGAGTGTTGGGCCCATTTCAATCCAGTACTTC. The chain is built from TRBV30 and TRBJ2-5; D is uncertain. Looked up from germline, CDR1 is GTSNPN and CDR2 is SVGIG (reference sequence). Between the trimmed V and J ends, which lost 0 bases and 10 bases, there was a span of 15 bases. The CDR3 spans 13 residues.

V is TRBV5-6 and J is TRBJ2-3; 9 bases agree with TRBD2. CDR3 size: 16 residues. J was trimmed by 0 bases and V by 2 bases; bases with no gene match: 4. Germline V gene data show CDR1 as SGHDT and CDR2 as YYEEEE. The CDR3 sequence: CASSFSGSRSTDTQYF. The CDR3 DNA follows: TGTGCCAGCAGCTTTAGCGGGAGTCGGAGCACAGATACGCAGTATTTT.

The chain has TRBV29-1 and TRBJ2-7; 7 positions match TRBD2. This CDR3 has 15 amino acids. After removal of 6 bases from V and 3 bases from J, the junction contained 14 bases not matched to a gene. Germline CDR1 SQVTM, CDR2 ANQGSEA. This CDR3 reads CSVEVGRDQGYEQYF. CDR3 nucleotides: TGCAGCGTCGAGGTGGGGAGGGATCAGGGCTACGAGCAGTACTTC.

V gene TRBV27 combines with J gene TRBJ2-5; 9 positions match TRBD1. The CDR3 extends over 15 amino acids. Germline-derived CDR1 and CDR2 are MNHEY and SMNVEV (reference sequence). V was clipped by 0 bases and J by 6 bases; unmatched bases: 5. The CDR3 loop is CASSLSGTGRKTQYF. DNA of the CDR3: TGTGCCAGCAGTTTATCAGGGACAGGGCGCAAGACCCAGTACTTC.

This sequence joins TRBV19 and TRBJ2-1; no reliable D call. Between the trimmed V and J ends, which lost 4 bases and 5 bases, there was a span of 6 bases. The V gene's germline CDR1 is LNHDA and CDR2 SQIVND (reference sequence). The CDR3 is 12 residues long. The CDR3 DNA reads as TGTGCCAGTAGTACCCTCCACAATGAGCAGTTCTTC. Protein sequence: CASSTLHNEQFF. Together with reference TRBV19 and TRBJ2-1, the CDR3 gives the full variable domain: DGGITQSPKYLFRKEGQNVTLSCEQNLNHDAMYWYRQDPGQGLRLIYYSQIVNDFQKGDIAEGYSVSREKKESFPLTVTSAQKNPTAFYLCASSTLHNEQFFGPGTRLTVL.

The V and J genes are TRBV5-1 and TRBJ2-5; D might be TRBD1 (5 bases). CDR3 length equals 15 residues. Deletions cut 3 bases from V and 7 bases from J, with 19 bases between. Germline CDR1 and CDR2: SGHRS and YFSETQ. CDR3 in DNA: TGCGCCAGCAGCTCCCCAGAAGGGGCATATGGGACCCAGTACTTC. This translates into CASSSPEGAYGTQYF.

The chain couples TRBV6-6 to TRBJ2-3; 7 bases line up with TRBD1. The CDR3 is made up of 15 amino acids. Trimming cost V 5 bases and J 2 bases; bases outside gene matches: 7. Germline assignment: CDR1 MNHNY and CDR2 SVGAGI (reference sequence). The CDR3 nucleotides are TGTGCCAGCAGTGGCAGGGGACAGTACACAGATACGCAGTATTTT. As protein: CASSGRGQYTDTQYF.

The chain recombines TRBV19 with TRBJ1-1; unclear D gene. Trimming took off 1 base at V and 1 base at J, with 4 bases between the two ends. This CDR3 has 13 residues. Germline assignment: CDR1 LNHDA and CDR2 SQIVND (reference sequence). This CDR3 reads CASSIGANTEAFF. The CDR3, as DNA: TGTGCCAGTAGTATAGGTGCGAACACTGAAGCTTTCTTT. The whole variable domain, remainder taken from reference TRBV19 and TRBJ1-1, is DGGITQSPKYLFRKEGQNVTLSCEQNLNHDAMYWYRQDPGQGLRLIYYSQIVNDFQKGDIAEGYSVSREKKESFPLTVTSAQKNPTAFYLCASSIGANTEAFFGQGTRLTVV.

The CDR3 sequence: CASSEGRGTSGNTIYF. CDR3 sequence (DNA): TGTGCCAGCAGTGAAGGGCGGGGAACCTCTGGAAACACCATATATTTT. The chain is built from TRBV6-1 and TRBJ1-3; D unclear. Trimming pared 1 base from V and 0 bases from J, leaving 10 bases between. CDR1 is MNHNS, CDR2 SASEGT, per germline. CDR3 size: 16 residues.

This clone has more than one count but fewer than ten. The chain employs TRBV6-5 and TRBJ2-7; no clear D gene. Germline CDR1 is MNHEY and CDR2 is SVGAGI. The CDR3 has 15 amino acids. Trimming removed 5 bases from V and 1 base from J, with 15 bases in between. CDR3 loop: CASSPLRTSSYEQYF. Written as DNA, the CDR3 is TGTGCCAGCAGTCCATTGAGGACCTCTTCCTACGAGCAGTACTTC.

The rearrangement uses TRBV9 and TRBJ2-1; TRBD2 matches at 8 bases. Germline V lookup: CDR1 SGDLS, CDR2 YYNGEE. V lost 4 bases and J lost 6; bases outside the gene matches: 6. The CDR3 is 14 amino acids. As DNA, the CDR3 is TGTGCCAGCAGCCTAGGAGCGGGAGCCAATGAGCAGTTCTTC. Protein: CASSLGAGANEQFF.

This chain links TRBV6-4 with TRBJ2-1; the match to TRBD2 covers 14 bases. This CDR3 spans 16 amino acids. CDR1 is MRHNA, CDR2 SNTAGT, per germline. Unmatched junction bases numbered 4, after V lost 2 bases and J lost 7 bases. This CDR3 is CASSDGTSGSVNEQFF. For the CDR3, the DNA is TGTGCCAGCAGTGACGGGACTAGCGGGAGTGTTAATGAGCAGTTCTTC.

The V and J genes are TRBV6-4 and TRBJ2-1; 7 positions match TRBD2. The CDR3 has 16 residues. From germline, CDR1 is MRHNA and CDR2 SNTAGT. Trimming at V came to 8 bases and at J to 0 bases, leaving 10 bases not matched to a gene. CDR3 residues: CASQQRAGSSYNEQFF. The CDR3 DNA sequence: TGTGCCAGCCAGCAGAGAGCGGGAAGCTCCTACAATGAGCAGTTCTTC.

The V gene is TRBV27, the J gene TRBJ2-7; 11 bases fit TRBD2. CDR3 size: 15 residues. The trim removed 5 bases at V and 3 bases at J, leaving 6 bases unmatched. Germline CDR1 and CDR2: MNHEY and SMNVEV (reference sequence). The CDR3 loop reads CASSPGTSGNYEQYF. DNA of the CDR3: TGTGCCAGCAGTCCCGGGACTAGCGGAAACTACGAGCAGTACTTC.